This T cell receptor beta chain was sequenced for a study of memory CD4+ T cells and cytomegalovirus serostatus. Study-level information: Healthy Belgian adult donors included several CMV-positive and some 24 CMV-negative people. Overall study findings and caveats: Suggested: most of the CMV-linked TCR signature lies in CD4+ memory cells.

V lost 8 bases and J lost 5, with 13 bases in between. The CDR3 is 13 residues long. CDR1 and CDR2 (germline): MNHNY, SVGAGI (reference sequence). Single viable CD3+CD4+CD8-CD45RO+ cells were sorted as the memory CD4+ T cells. Donors' CMV status reflects serum IgG against pp150, pp28, p38, p52. Positive selection with CD4 microbeads enriched total CD4+ T cells. Notes on this clone: The antigen remains unidentified.

Only in-frame clones appear in the TCRdb table, and some are missing; sequencing was by immunoSEQ multiplex PCR. The data show tens of thousands of clones, with roughly 79% seen just once and 0.55% to 0.6% held by the top ten. The sample consisted of memory CD4+ T cells from blood. The chain carries TRBV6-6 and TRBJ2-1; no clear D gene. This sequence originates from an adult in good health and CMV-seronegative. CDR3 nucleotide sequence: TGTGCCAGCCGTGGCAGTATAAACAATGAGCAGTTCTTC. Protein sequence: CASRGSINNEQFF.